This entry is about one T cell receptor (beta chain). Its target is not known. Primers included in the PCR were 60 Vbeta and 13 Jbeta primers. Clones were read by immunoSEQ multiplex PCR, and TCRdb kept only the in-frame ones, dropping some. This sample contains tens of thousands of clones. With 0 bases removed from V and 5 bases from J, the gap between germline ends came to 8 bases. CDR1 and CDR2 (germline): SGHTA, FQGNSA. The CDR3 length is 14 residues. This entry comes from a study of cytomegalovirus exposure and HLA in healthy donors. Broader study findings: Several of the most significant clusters were apparently associated with common viral pathogens in a later analysis. It was only CMV serostatus that was available as immune exposure information. Clonal expansion, a later analysis showed, was greater in HLA-associated TCR beta chains than in equally common others.

The clonotype comes from a woman aged 30 to 39 in good health and CMV-seropositive. The source material was PBMCs. V usage is TRBV7-2 and J usage is TRBJ1-5; D is possibly TRBD1 (5 bases). CDR3 DNA: TGTGCCAGCAGCTTAGCAGGGGATCATCAGCCCCAGCATTTT. This codes for CASSLAGDHQPQHF.